This TCR beta chain was obtained from a study of T cell changes during pregnancy in multiple sclerosis. Assay: immunoSEQ multiplex PCR; the TCRdb copy retains only in-frame clones and omits some. The table has over 25,000 clones, roughly 91% seen once; the top ten hold around 0.41%. CDR1 SGHRS and CDR2 YFSETQ come from the germline V gene. The CDR3 consists of 18 residues. V dropped 0 bases and J dropped 5; count of bases not matched to a gene: 12. This TCR was sampled from a female donor with multiple sclerosis, enrolled in a pregnancy study. The source was CD4+ T cells from peripheral blood mononuclear cells, collected in the second trimester of pregnancy. The chain combines TRBV5-1 with TRBJ2-3; 10 bases are shared with TRBD2. The CDR3 sequence: CASSLGGRSGRAGDTQYF. DNA for the CDR3: TGCGCCAGCAGCTTGGGGGGGAGAAGCGGGAGGGCCGGAGATACGCAGTATTTT.